Sequencing of this T cell receptor beta chain was carried out in a study of blood T cells in healthy people across ages. Findings and caveats of the study: A greater number of naive CD4+ cells and higher diversity distinguished long-lived donors from aged donors. Strongly correlated with naive T cell percentage was TCR beta diversity. Those diversity estimates obtained from one million T cells were thought to be underestimates.

A second PCR, run for about 7 to 11 cycles, used a sample-barcoded 5' primer plus a J-beta primer mix. At least 3 million CDR3-containing paired-end reads were obtained per sample. Each CDR3 protein is one row after TCRdb ran MiXCR on the 5' RACE reads. This sample has about 1.5 million distinct CDR3 sequences, with under 55% found just once. As for this clonotype: Its antigen is undetermined.

Germline CDR1 and CDR2: SEHNR and FQNEAQ (reference sequence). This CDR3 region has 13 residues. Trimming removed 5 bases from V and 11 bases from J, with 18 bases in between. The sample was blood. This receptor was identified in a woman younger than 30 in good health. This chain uses TRBV7-9 with TRBJ2-5; D is possibly TRBD1 (6 bases). The CDR3 DNA follows: TGTGCCAGCAGCGCAGCCGGGGACAATGAGCAGTACTTC. This gives the protein CASSAAGDNEQYF.